The 30 T cell receptor beta chains reported below all come from one sample, sequenced in a study of glioma-infiltrating T cells after dendritic cell vaccination. The protocol was immunoSEQ multiplex PCR, while the TCRdb copy is restricted to in-frame clones and leaves out a portion. This table holds 30,000 to 40,000 clones, roughly four fifths found once. Sequencing used blood, obtained before dendritic cell vaccination. The receptors come from a human donor with glioblastoma.

This clone was counted a few times. The rearrangement uses TRBV14 and TRBJ2-2; no clear D. Germline CDR1 is SGHDN and CDR2 is FVKESK. The CDR3 is 14 amino acids. Trimming removed 1 base at V and 4 bases at J, with 7 bases between. CDR3 in DNA: TGTGCCAGCAGCCAAGTCTACTTCACCGGGGAGCTGTTTTTT. This encodes CASSQVYFTGELFF.

This clone is a singleton in its sample. The CDR3: CASSLGPGNEQFF. CDR3 bases: TGTGCCAGCAGCTTAGGTCCCGGCAATGAGCAGTTCTTC. This rearrangement joins TRBV7-3 to TRBJ2-1; D not resolved. The CDR3 loop spans 13 amino acids. V lost 2 bases to trimming and J lost 6 bases, with 8 bases between them. The germline V gene has CDR1 SGHTA and CDR2 FQGTGA.

The genes are TRBV19 and TRBJ1-4; D is ambiguous. This CDR3 region has 16 residues. Germline CDR1 is LNHDA and CDR2 is SQIVND (reference sequence). V lost 1 base, J lost 7 bases, and 16 bases lay in between. Here the CDR3 DNA reads TGTGCCAGTAGTATAGTCCCCTCTGCTTCGGGTGAAAAACTGTTTTTT. Translation gives CASSIVPSASGEKLFF.

The V gene is TRBV4-3, the J gene TRBJ1-5, with D possibly TRBD1 on 5 matching bases. V gave up 0 bases and J gave up 6 bases, with 15 bases separating them. CDR1 is LGHNA, CDR2 YSLEER, per germline. There are 16 residues in the CDR3. This CDR3 is CASSQDVYGTPQPQHF. CDR3 bases: TGCGCCAGCAGCCAAGATGTATACGGGACTCCTCAGCCCCAGCATTTT.

This clone was seen once. One end of the junction does not line up with germline, which may come from a read error. The chain links TRBV7-7 to TRBJ2-5; 7 nucleotides agree with TRBD1. CDR1 and CDR2 from the germline V gene are SSHAT and FNYEAQ (reference sequence). This CDR3 comprises 15 residues. The CDR3 reads CASSGIQGRGETQYF. The CDR3 nucleotides read TGTGCTAGCAGCGGAATACAGGGGCGAGGGGAGACCCAGTACTTC.

The V and J genes are TRBV11-2 and TRBJ1-2; D may be TRBD1 (5 bases). The CDR3 consists of 15 residues. From germline, CDR1 is SGHAT and CDR2 FQNNGV. The V end was cut by 4 bases, the J end by 3 bases, with 15 bases between. The CDR3 region is CASSSHGGEDYGYTF. In nucleotides, the CDR3 is TGTGCCAGCAGCTCACATGGGGGGGAGGACTATGGCTACACCTTC. Complete variable domain (other parts from reference TRBV11-2 and TRBJ1-2): EAGVAQSPRYKIIEKRQSVAFWCNPISGHATLYWYQQILGQGPKLLIQFQNNGVVDDSQLPKDRFSAERLKGVDSTLKIQPAKLEDSAVYLCASSSHGGEDYGYTFGSGTRLTVV.

The DNA for the CDR3 is TGCGCCAGCAGCCAAGCCGGACAGGGAGGGTCCTACGAGCAGTACTTC. It encodes CASSQAGQGGSYEQYF. The chain uses TRBV4-1 and TRBJ2-7; maybe TRBD1 (8 bases). Germline V gives CDR1 MGHRA, CDR2 YSYEKL. The ends were cut back, 1 base at V and 1 base at J, with 14 bases in the middle. The CDR3 spans 16 residues.

The J gene is TRBJ1-2, the V gene TRBV11-2, with no clear D. This CDR3 spans 13 amino acids. Germline CDR1 reads SGHAT; CDR2 reads FQNNGV. The ends were cut back, 5 bases at V and 1 base at J, with 8 bases in the middle. The CDR3 DNA sequence: TGTGCCAGCAGCGTGACAAGTAACTATGGCTACACCTTC. This codes for CASSVTSNYGYTF.

The CDR3 spells CASSPLNLILQGSNTEAFF. The CDR3 DNA reads TGTGCCAGCAGTCCCTTAAACCTAATACTACAGGGCTCGAACACTGAAGCTTTCTTT. The V and J genes are TRBV27 and TRBJ1-1; tentatively, D is TRBD1 (6 bases). The germline gives CDR1 MNHEY, CDR2 SMNVEV (reference sequence). V lost 5 bases, J lost 1 base, and 26 bases lay in between. The CDR3 consists of 19 residues.

This clone was observed once. The V gene is TRBV6-6, the J gene TRBJ1-2; maybe TRBD1 (5 bases). The length of the CDR3 is 16 residues. V was cut by 5 bases and J by 6 bases, with 22 bases left in between. Germline CDR1 reads MNHNY; CDR2 reads SVGAGI (reference sequence). CDR3 sequence (DNA): TGTGCCAGCAGTAAATTCGGGGGGGGGAGAATCGATGGCTACACCTTC. It encodes CASSKFGGGRIDGYTF.

This chain joins TRBV7-8 and TRBJ1-2; D is unclear. The germline V and J ends were trimmed by 5 bases and 5 bases, with 12 bases remaining between them. Germline V gene data show CDR1 as SGHVS and CDR2 as FQNEAQ. The CDR3 contains 13 residues. In DNA form, the CDR3 reads TGTGCCAGCAGCCCCCTGCCGGAGTATGGCTACACCTTC. This gives the protein CASSPLPEYGYTF.

J is TRBJ2-3 and V is TRBV27, with a possible D match to TRBD2 (7 bases). The ends were cut back, 6 bases at V and 3 bases at J, with 16 bases in the middle. The CDR3 spans 15 residues. The germline V gene encodes CDR1 MNHEY and CDR2 SMNVEV (reference sequence). The CDR3 nucleotides read TGTGCCAGCAGCCCCGAGGGGGGGTGGACAGATACGCAGTATTTT. Translating gives CASSPEGGWTDTQYF.

The chain joins TRBV6-5 to TRBJ2-1, with TRBD1 identical over 10 bases. The CDR3 consists of 15 residues. V trimming: 6 bases; J trimming: 3 bases; junction bases outside the gene matches: 5. Germline values: CDR1 MNHEY, CDR2 SVGAGI. This CDR3 is CASSPTGGIYNEQFF. The CDR3 DNA reads as TGTGCCAGCAGCCCGACAGGGGGCATCTACAATGAGCAGTTCTTC.

This clone was counted a few times. The gene calls are TRBV30 and TRBJ2-1, with TRBD1 matching 7 bases. This CDR3 has 14 amino acids. V was pared by 8 bases and J by 1 base, with 8 bases of the junction left unmatched. The germline V gene has CDR1 GTSNPN and CDR2 SVGIG (reference sequence). The CDR3 sequence: CAGDRAVSYNEQFF. CDR3 in DNA: TGTGCCGGAGACAGGGCGGTTTCCTACAATGAGCAGTTCTTC.

This chain connects TRBV7-3 to TRBJ2-3, with D maybe TRBD2 (6 bases). The CDR3 consists of 15 residues. Germline CDR1 and CDR2: SGHTA and FQGTGA. The ends were cut back, 5 bases at V and 0 bases at J, with 12 bases in the middle. CDR3 sequence reads: CASSPLGTSTDTQYF. The CDR3 DNA is TGTGCCAGCAGCCCTCTGGGGACTAGCACAGATACGCAGTATTTT.

The chain couples TRBV7-2 to TRBJ2-7, with D perhaps TRBD1 (7 bases). Germline V gene lookup returns CDR1 SGHTA and CDR2 FQGNSA. This CDR3 contains 15 residues. The ends were cut back, 5 bases at V and 4 bases at J, with 18 bases in the middle. The CDR3 coding sequence is TGTGCCAGCAGCGAACGGCAGGGGGGATGGTACGAGCAGTACTTC. This encodes CASSERQGGWYEQYF.

V gene TRBV13 combines with J gene TRBJ2-2; possible D gene TRBD2, 6 bases. Per the germline V gene, CDR1 is PRHDT and CDR2 is FYEKMQ (reference sequence). CDR3 length: 17 residues. Trimming removed 4 bases from V and 6 bases from J, with 21 bases in between. CDR3 amino acids: CASSSRDWAEVPGELFF. Written as DNA, the CDR3 is TGTGCCAGCAGCTCTAGGGACTGGGCTGAGGTTCCCGGGGAGCTGTTTTTT.

The chain joins TRBV7-9 to TRBJ2-5; 11 bases are a match to TRBD1. Germline V gene lookup returns CDR1 SEHNR and CDR2 FQNEAQ (reference sequence). Germline trimming cut 5 bases from V and 5 bases from J; bases unmatched to any gene: 7. The CDR3 consists of 15 residues. The CDR3 DNA follows: TGTGCCAGCAGCATTCCGGGACAGGGGGTGGAGACCCAGTACTTC. It translates to CASSIPGQGVETQYF.

V is TRBV6-1 and J is TRBJ1-2; 10 nucleotides line up with TRBD1. With 4 bases clipped from V and 1 base from J, the junction kept 0 bases outside the gene matches. Germline V lookup: CDR1 MNHNS, CDR2 SASEGT. The CDR3 sequence is 14 residues long. The CDR3 nucleotides read TGTGCCAGCAGTGGGACAGGGGGTAACTATGGCTACACCTTC. Protein sequence: CASSGTGGNYGYTF.

The chain links TRBV10-2 to TRBJ2-7; possible D gene TRBD1, 5 bases. The CDR3 is 15 residues long. CDR1 is WSHSY and CDR2 is SAAADI in the germline V gene. V lost 6 bases and J lost 0, with 15 bases in between. Here the CDR3 reads CASSRDPRSSYEQYF. In nucleotides, the CDR3 is TGCGCCAGCAGCAGGGATCCGAGGAGCTCCTACGAGCAGTACTTC.

The chain combines TRBV11-1 with TRBJ2-5; 9 nucleotides agree with TRBD1. Germline CDR1 is SGHAT and CDR2 is FQDESV (reference sequence). This CDR3 has 16 amino acids. Trimming took 0 bases from V and 4 from J; bases not matched to a gene: 6. The CDR3 nucleotides read TGTGCCAGCAGCTTAGCGTGGACAGGGGCCGGAGAGACCCAGTACTTC. Translation: CASSLAWTGAGETQYF.

This clone was picked up a small number of times. V usage is TRBV2 and J usage is TRBJ2-4; unclear D gene. CDR1 and CDR2 (germline): SNHLY, FYNNEI. V lost 5 bases, J lost 0 bases, and 2 bases lay in between. The CDR3 covers 12 residues. In DNA form, the CDR3 reads TGTGCCAGCAGTCTAGCCAAAAACATTCAGTACTTC. Translating gives CASSLAKNIQYF.

This chain links TRBV5-8 with TRBJ2-3, with 11 nucleotides matching TRBD1. Germline-derived CDR1 and CDR2 are SGHTS and YDEGEE. The CDR3 runs to 15 residues. The V gene end was trimmed by 4 bases and the J gene end by 2 bases; junction bases not matched to a gene: 3. The CDR3: CASSPDRGPTDTQYF. Here the CDR3 DNA reads TGTGCCAGCAGCCCGGACAGGGGGCCCACAGATACGCAGTATTTT.

The V and J genes are TRBV6-5 and TRBJ1-2; perhaps TRBD1 as D (6 bases). The germline V gene encodes CDR1 MNHEY and CDR2 SVGAGI. V was clipped by 7 bases and J by 2 bases, with 14 bases between them. The CDR3 covers 14 residues. CDR3 region: CASTKGGLNYGYTF. The CDR3 DNA sequence: TGTGCCAGCACCAAAGGGGGTCTGAACTATGGCTACACCTTC.

With regard to this clone: Other DNA sequences in the same sample also yield this CDR3. This chain connects TRBV9 to TRBJ1-6, with 8 positions matching TRBD1. The length of the CDR3 is 14 residues. Trimming took 3 bases from V and 7 from J; bases not matched to a gene: 3. CDR1 and CDR2 (germline): SGDLS, YYNGEE. In DNA, the CDR3 is TGTGCCAGCAGCGGACAGGGGCAAAATTCACCCCTCCACTTT. Translation: CASSGQGQNSPLHF.

The V call is TRBV25-1, the J call TRBJ1-1; no firm D call. From germline, CDR1 is MGHDK and CDR2 SYGVNS. CDR3 length: 16 amino acids. The V and J ends lost 1 base and 4 bases respectively, with 16 bases between them. CDR3 bases: TGTGCCAGCAGTGAATCAACGATCATATCGGGCACTGAAGCTTTCTTT. It codes for CASSESTIISGTEAFF.

The J gene is TRBJ2-2, the V gene TRBV30; 8 nucleotides line up with TRBD2. Losses at the gene ends were 1 base for V and 4 bases for J; bases not matched to a gene: 11. This CDR3 contains 17 residues. Germline V gene sequence: CDR1 GTSNPN, CDR2 SVGIG (reference sequence). The CDR3 DNA is TGTGCCTGGAGTGAAGACCGCGGGGGGTTTCTCACCGGGGAGCTGTTTTTT. Its protein is CAWSEDRGGFLTGELFF. The full variable domain, with the rest looked up from reference TRBV30 and TRBJ2-2, is SQTIHQWPATLVQPVGSPLSLECTVEGTSNPNLYWYRQAAGRGLQLLFYSVGIGQISSEVPQNLSASRPQDRQFILSSKKLLLSDSGFYLCAWSEDRGGFLTGELFFGEGSRLTVL.

V and J are TRBV27 and TRBJ2-7, with TRBD1 matching over 8 bases. The V gene end was trimmed by 5 bases and the J gene end by 3 bases; junction bases not matched to a gene: 6. Germline CDR1 MNHEY, CDR2 SMNVEV (reference sequence). This CDR3 region has 14 residues. The chain's CDR3 is CASSLGQGIYEQYF. CDR3 nucleotides: TGTGCCAGCAGTCTTGGACAGGGAATCTACGAGCAGTACTTC.

V usage is TRBV29-1 and J usage is TRBJ2-4; 9 bases agree with TRBD1. Looked up from germline, CDR1 is SQVTM and CDR2 is ANQGSEA. CDR3 length: 14 amino acids. The V gene end was trimmed by 4 bases and the J gene end by 9 bases; junction bases not matched to a gene: 10. DNA for the CDR3: TGCAGCGTTGGTGTGGGACAGGGATACATCATTCAGTACTTC. Its protein is CSVGVGQGYIIQYF.

A word on this clone: Sequence at one end of the junction differs from germline and may be a read error. Other DNA sequences in the same sample also yield this CDR3. V gene TRBV19 combines with J gene TRBJ2-6; D is undetermined. CDR3 length: 15 amino acids. The germline V gene has CDR1 LNHDA and CDR2 SQIVND (reference sequence). CDR3 amino acids: CASSIDMARANVLTF. As DNA, the CDR3 is TGCGCCAGTAGTATCGACATGGCGAGGGCCAACGTCCTGACTTTC.